This T cell receptor beta chain was identified during a study of Graves' ophthalmopathy and Graves' hyperthyroidism. In the study overall: Pretreatment peripheral blood was obtained at initial diagnosis.

Study results and limitations: Detection in blood was also observed for most expanded thyroid clonotypes above 0.001 frequency.

Comments on this clonotype: The antigen is undetermined. Given a much more abundant clone one base away, this may be a read error.

The CDR3 has 11 residues. Germline assignment: CDR1 WSHSY and CDR2 SAAADI. Donors with ophthalmopathy: moderate-to-severe activity, CAS ≥3, NOSPECS ≥4, duration under 3 months. Transcripts of RNA were the source for amplifying TCR beta CDR3 regions. Second-round multiplex PCR followed a first-round RT-PCR using HTBI primers. Using its own MiXCR run on the multiplex PCR reads, TCRdb lists one record per CDR3 protein. Of roughly 220,000 distinct CDR3 sequences in the sample, about 47% were seen once. The sample consisted of peripheral blood. The clonotype comes from an adult man with Graves' ophthalmopathy. The rearrangement uses TRBV10-2 and TRBJ2-2, with D unresolved. The CDR3 loop is CASKNTGELFF. The CDR3 DNA reads as TGTGCCAGCAAGAACACCGGGGAGCTGTTTTTT.